The 3 T cell receptor beta chains listed next were all sequenced from one sample in a study of blood T cell repertoires in COVID-19 (dated by TCRdb to 2019 to 2021). The library was built by means of the immunoSEQ multiplex PCR assay. In TCRdb, the immuneACCESS table is reduced to in-frame sequences with V and J assigned. These tables do not hold every clone; where another copy was compared, an unresolved V gene accounts for under half, and the others remain unexplained. The sample table holds tens of thousands of clones, of which about nine tenths were seen once. The top ten clonotypes cover about 2% of the sample. The material sequenced was peripheral blood. All receptors derive from a woman between 45 and 65 years old in a cohort sampled during active COVID-19.

The genes are TRBV29-1 and TRBJ1-1; TRBD1 agrees at 9 bases. The CDR3 loop spans 13 amino acids. The trim removed 4 bases at V and 5 bases at J, leaving 5 bases unmatched. CDR1 is SQVTM and CDR2 is ANQGSEA in the germline V gene. CDR3 sequence: CSVVGTGKTEAFF. DNA for the CDR3: TGCAGCGTTGTCGGGACAGGGAAGACTGAAGCTTTCTTT.

The CDR3 sequence: CASSYSRTSGNTIYF. The CDR3 DNA is TGTGCCAGCAGTTACTCCCGCACTTCTGGAAACACCATATATTTT. The V and J genes are TRBV6-5 and TRBJ1-3; D gene ambiguous. CDR1 is MNHEY and CDR2 is SVGAGI in the germline V gene. The V end was cut by 0 bases, the J end by 1 base, with 7 bases between. The CDR3 covers 15 residues.

The chain uses TRBV5-4 and TRBJ1-1, with no clear D. In germline, CDR1 is SGHNT, CDR2 YYREEE (reference sequence). The V gene lost 5 bases and the J gene lost 1 base, with 12 bases spanning the gap. The CDR3 length is 14 residues. CDR3 loop: CASRRSGKNTEAFF. For the CDR3, the DNA is TGTGCCAGCAGGCGGAGCGGGAAGAACACTGAAGCTTTCTTT.